These 31 T cell receptor beta chains were sequenced from one sample in a study of OX40 agonist ivuxolimab in advanced cancers. The protocol was immunoSEQ multiplex PCR, while the TCRdb copy is restricted to in-frame clones and leaves out a portion. The sample shows about 59,000 clones, 84% of them seen only once. The starting material was CD4+ or CD8+ T cells sorted from blood, obtained in a trial of the OX40 agonist ivuxolimab. The receptors here all came from an adult with an advanced solid tumor such as melanoma, head and neck, liver or kidney cancer.

The count of this clone is one. The J gene is TRBJ2-7, the V gene TRBV7-9, with no clear D. Germline lookup yields CDR1 SEHNR and CDR2 FQNEAQ (reference sequence). V lost 3 bases, J lost 1 base, and 7 bases lay in between. CDR3 length: 13 amino acids. Here the CDR3 reads CASSFTTSYEQYF. The CDR3 DNA follows: TGTGCCAGCAGCTTCACCACTTCCTACGAGCAGTACTTC. The full variable domain, rest sourced from reference TRBV7-9 and TRBJ2-7, is DTGVSQNPRHKITKRGQNVTFRCDPISEHNRLYWYRQTLGQGPEFLTYFQNEAQLEKSRLLSDRFSAERPKGSFSTLEIQRTEQGDSAMYLCASSFTTSYEQYFGPGTRLTVT.

The chain recombines TRBV5-4 with TRBJ1-2; 12 bases fit TRBD1. V trimming: 4 bases; J trimming: 3 bases; junction bases outside the gene matches: 7. The CDR3 totals 16 residues. Germline lookup yields CDR1 SGHNT and CDR2 YYREEE (reference sequence). CDR3 nucleotides: TGTGCCAGCAGCCGCGGGACAGGGGGCGCCCACTATGGCTACACCTTC. Protein product: CASSRGTGGAHYGYTF. The whole variable domain, remainder taken from reference TRBV5-4 and TRBJ1-2, is ETGVTQSPTHLIKTRGQQVTLRCSSQSGHNTVSWYQQALGQGPQFIFQYYREEENGRGNFPPRFSGLQFPNYSSELNVNALELDDSALYLCASSRGTGGAHYGYTFGSGTRLTVV.

The chain is built from TRBV14 and TRBJ1-2; D is ambiguous. Between the trimmed V and J ends, which lost 0 bases and 7 bases, there was a span of 6 bases. Germline loops: CDR1 SGHDN, CDR2 FVKESK. This CDR3 has 12 amino acids. The CDR3 loop reads CASSQDRIGYTF. For the CDR3, the DNA is TGTGCCAGCAGCCAAGACAGGATTGGCTACACCTTC.

The rearrangement uses TRBV7-2 and TRBJ2-7, with 10 bases lining up with TRBD1. V trimming: 4 bases; J trimming: 4 bases; junction bases outside the gene matches: 7. The CDR3 totals 15 residues. The germline CDR1 and CDR2 sequences are SGHTA and FQGNSA. The CDR3 sequence: CASSSPGQGSYEQYF. The CDR3 DNA follows: TGTGCCAGCAGCTCTCCGGGACAGGGGAGTTACGAGCAGTACTTC.

V is TRBV9 and J is TRBJ1-3; D call uncertain. The CDR3 has 15 amino acids. From germline, CDR1 is SGDLS and CDR2 YYNGEE. Trimming removed 2 bases from V and 0 bases from J, with 9 bases in between. CDR3 bases: TGTGCCAGCAGCGTCGACCTAAGCTCTGGAAACACCATATATTTT. It encodes CASSVDLSSGNTIYF.

The rearrangement links TRBV7-6 to TRBJ2-3; 14 positions agree with TRBD2. This CDR3 comprises 17 residues. V lost 5 bases to trimming and J lost 3 bases; unmatched junction nucleotides: 7. The germline CDR1 and CDR2 sequences are SGHVS and FNYEAQ. CDR3 sequence (DNA): TGTGCCAGCAGCATTCCGGGACTAGCGGGGGTGACAGATACGCAGTATTTT. Translation gives CASSIPGLAGVTDTQYF. Complete variable domain (other parts from reference TRBV7-6 and TRBJ2-3): GAGVSQSPRYKVTKRGQDVALRCDPISGHVSLYWYRQALGQGPEFLTYFNYEAQQDKSGLPNDRFSAERPEGSISTLTIQRTEQRDSAMYRCASSIPGLAGVTDTQYFGPGTRLTVL.

DNA of the CDR3: TGTGCCAGCAGCTTCCGTGGCGCGACTAACTATGGCTACACCTTC. Encoded protein: CASSFRGATNYGYTF. This rearrangement joins TRBV7-9 to TRBJ1-2; D not certain. Trimming took 3 bases from V and 0 from J, leaving 11 bases between them. The V gene's germline CDR1 is SEHNR and CDR2 FQNEAQ (reference sequence). The CDR3 is made up of 15 amino acids.

This chain uses TRBV6-1 with TRBJ1-2; D may be TRBD1 (6 bases). Between the trimmed V and J ends, which lost 0 bases and 8 bases, there was a span of 10 bases. Germline values: CDR1 MNHNS, CDR2 SASEGT. This CDR3 has 13 residues. CDR3 amino acids: CASSEAGAVGYTF. Here the CDR3 DNA reads TGTGCCAGCAGTGAAGCGGGGGCGGTGGGCTACACCTTC.

This chain's CDR3 is CASSLSGTTSYEQYF. CDR3 in DNA: TGTGCCAGCAGTTTATCCGGGACGACCTCCTACGAGCAGTACTTC. The chain carries TRBV6-5 and TRBJ2-7; the D call may be TRBD1 or TRBD2 (5 bases each). V gave up 4 bases and J gave up 0 bases, with 13 bases separating them. CDR3 length: 15 amino acids. CDR1 is MNHEY, CDR2 SVGAGI, per germline.

This clone was seen a few times. The rearrangement uses TRBV19 and TRBJ1-1; TRBD1 is a possible D gene (5 bases). V was cut by 3 bases and J by 8 bases, with 16 bases left in between. Germline V gives CDR1 LNHDA, CDR2 SQIVND (reference sequence). The CDR3 is 14 amino acids. The CDR3 nucleotides read TGTGCCAGTAGTATCCTCCAAGCCAGGGAAGAAGCTTTCTTT. This sequence encodes CASSILQAREEAFF.

This rearrangement joins TRBV10-3 to TRBJ2-5, with TRBD1 as a possible D gene (6 bases). The CDR3 loop spans 14 amino acids. Germline values: CDR1 ENHRY, CDR2 SYGVKD. Trimming stripped 3 bases from V and 1 base from J, with 9 bases between. The CDR3 spells CAISERGSQETQYF. The DNA of the CDR3 is TGTGCCATCAGTGAAAGGGGGAGCCAAGAGACCCAGTACTTC.

A single count supports this clone. Compared with germline, one end of the junction differs, possibly owing to a read error. The chain carries TRBV2 and TRBJ2-1; TRBD1 matches at 9 bases. This CDR3 contains 14 residues. CDR1 SNHLY and CDR2 FYNNEI come from the germline V gene. CDR3 sequence: CASSDPDRGLPRVF. CDR3 coding DNA: TGTGCCAGCAGCGACCCGGACAGGGGTCTCCCCAGAGTCTTC. Supplemented by reference TRBV2 and TRBJ2-1, the full variable domain reads EPEVTQTPSHQVTQMGQEVILRCVPISNHLYFYWYRQILGQKVEFLVSFYNNEISEKSEIFDDQFSVERPDGSNFTLKIRSTKLEDSAMYFCASSDPDRGLPRVFGPGTRLTVL.

A remark on this clone: Other DNA sequences in the sample encode the same CDR3. The chain employs TRBV5-5 and TRBJ2-1; TRBD2 is a possible D gene (5 bases). CDR1 and CDR2 (germline): SGHKS, YYEKEE (reference sequence). Trimming removed 0 bases from V and 0 bases from J, with 7 bases in between. CDR3 length: 15 residues. CDR3 bases: TGTGCCAGCAGCTTGGACGGGGACTCCTACAATGAGCAGTTCTTC. This sequence encodes CASSLDGDSYNEQFF.

The chain uses TRBV4-3 and TRBJ1-1; weak D call: TRBD1 (5 bases). The CDR3 extends over 15 amino acids. Trimming took off 0 bases at V and 1 base at J, with 9 bases between the two ends. Germline CDR1 is LGHNA and CDR2 is YSLEER. CDR3 residues: CASSQDGGENTEAFF. CDR3 bases: TGCGCCAGCAGCCAAGACGGAGGGGAGAACACTGAAGCTTTCTTT.

The chain joins TRBV19 to TRBJ1-1; D is unresolved. Germline CDR1 and CDR2: LNHDA and SQIVND (reference sequence). This CDR3 spans 13 amino acids. Trimming stripped 4 bases from V and 1 base from J, with 7 bases between. CDR3 region: CASSSGENTEAFF. CDR3 DNA: TGTGCCAGTAGTAGTGGAGAGAACACTGAAGCTTTCTTT. Looking up the rest from reference TRBV19 and TRBJ1-1 gives the full variable domain: DGGITQSPKYLFRKEGQNVTLSCEQNLNHDAMYWYRQDPGQGLRLIYYSQIVNDFQKGDIAEGYSVSREKKESFPLTVTSAQKNPTAFYLCASSSGENTEAFFGQGTRLTVV.

The chain links TRBV28 to TRBJ2-3; no reliable D call. From germline, CDR1 is MDHEN and CDR2 SYDVKM. The germline V and J ends were trimmed by 3 bases and 5 bases, with 3 bases remaining between them. The CDR3 extends over 11 amino acids. The CDR3 coding sequence is TGTGCCAGCAGTTTCATAGATACGCAGTATTTT. This codes for CASSFIDTQYF.

The V and J genes are TRBV4-3 and TRBJ1-6, with TRBD1 as a possible D gene (5 bases). Germline values: CDR1 LGHNA, CDR2 YSLEER. CDR3 size: 19 residues. Trimming took off 0 bases at V and 10 bases at J, with 25 bases between the two ends. The CDR3 loop is CASSQDYALGTGWGSPLHF. The CDR3 DNA follows: TGCGCCAGCAGCCAAGATTACGCCCTTGGGACCGGGTGGGGCTCACCCCTCCACTTT.

The chain combines TRBV27 with TRBJ2-5; TRBD2 aligns across 7 bases. V lost 2 bases and J lost 5; bases outside the gene matches: 5. This CDR3 has 14 amino acids. Germline V lookup: CDR1 MNHEY, CDR2 SMNVEV (reference sequence). CDR3 nucleotides: TGTGCCAGCAGTTTAGCGGGAGAGGGCGAGACCCAGTACTTC. This encodes CASSLAGEGETQYF.

The J gene is TRBJ1-5, the V gene TRBV28, with D unresolved. The germline V gene encodes CDR1 MDHEN and CDR2 SYDVKM. CDR3 length: 12 amino acids. V was clipped by 5 bases and J by 9 bases, with 11 bases between them. CDR3 in DNA: TGTGCCAGCAGTCCCTTTACCGCGCCCCAGCATTTT. Residues: CASSPFTAPQHF.

This clone was seen only a few times. This rearrangement joins TRBV7-9 to TRBJ1-2, with 7 nucleotides matching TRBD1. Germline CDR1 is SEHNR and CDR2 is FQNEAQ (reference sequence). The CDR3 contains 12 residues. Losses at the gene ends were 4 bases for V and 7 bases for J; bases not matched to a gene: 3. The CDR3 DNA sequence: TGTGCCAGCAGCTCGGGACAGAGTGGCTACACCTTC. It specifies CASSSGQSGYTF.

This clone was seen only a few times. The chain has TRBV11-2 and TRBJ1-5, with D unresolved. The CDR3 consists of 13 residues. V was pared by 3 bases and J by 4 bases, with 7 bases between. Per germline, CDR1 SGHAT and CDR2 FQNNGV. CDR3 amino acids: CASSFSENQPQHF. The CDR3 coding sequence is TGTGCCAGCAGCTTCTCAGAGAATCAGCCCCAGCATTTT.

V and J are TRBV10-3 and TRBJ1-5; possibly TRBD1 for D (6 bases). This CDR3 spans 13 amino acids. Trimming left V 7 bases short and J 3 bases short, with 10 bases between. The germline CDR1 and CDR2 sequences are ENHRY and SYGVKD. The CDR3 region is CAITSGDNQPQHF. The CDR3 DNA sequence: TGTGCCATCACCTCAGGGGACAATCAGCCCCAGCATTTT.

The rearrangement links TRBV10-3 to TRBJ2-2, with D perhaps TRBD2 (6 bases). CDR3 length equals 14 residues. Germline CDR1 is ENHRY and CDR2 is SYGVKD. V shed 7 bases and J shed 4 bases, with 13 bases lying between them. The CDR3 sequence: CAIKTAGTTGELFF. In DNA, the CDR3 is TGTGCCATCAAAACGGCGGGAACCACCGGGGAGCTGTTTTTT.

The chain combines TRBV30 with TRBJ2-5; 8 bases are shared with TRBD2. CDR1 GTSNPN and CDR2 SVGIG come from the germline V gene (reference sequence). The CDR3 runs 15 residues. With 3 bases clipped from V and 9 bases from J, the junction kept 15 bases outside the gene matches. CDR3 nucleotides: TGTGCCTGGAGAAGAGGGGGGCTAGCGGGCACGGCCCAGTACTTC. Protein: CAWRRGGLAGTAQYF.

V gene TRBV21-1 combines with J gene TRBJ2-1; the tabulated D call, TRBD2, remains unverified against the DNA. TRBV21-1 corresponds to a pseudogene. The CDR3 consists of 20 residues. CDR3 bases: TGTGCCAGCAGCAAAGTCGATTTAAGCGGGTCTCAGAGCTCCTACAATGAGCAGTTCTTC. This translates into CASSKVDLSGSQSSYNEQFF.

The chain recombines TRBV2 with TRBJ2-7, with TRBD1 matching 11 bases. This CDR3 spans 14 amino acids. Germline lookup yields CDR1 SNHLY and CDR2 FYNNEI. Trimming took 8 bases from V and 6 from J; bases not matched to a gene: 9. The CDR3 loop is CASSRDRGFGEQYF. The CDR3 DNA sequence: TGTGCCAGCTCAAGGGACAGGGGGTTTGGCGAGCAGTACTTC.

The chain employs TRBV19 and TRBJ2-5, with 12 bases matching TRBD2. Losses at the gene ends were 4 bases for V and 4 bases for J; bases not matched to a gene: 7. Germline CDR1 is LNHDA and CDR2 is SQIVND (reference sequence). This CDR3 has 16 residues. CDR3 region: CASSNDLAGGPETQYF. CDR3 coding DNA: TGTGCCAGTAGTAACGACCTAGCGGGAGGGCCAGAGACCCAGTACTTC.

This clone is medium-sized (0.01 to 0.1%). The V gene is TRBV27, the J gene TRBJ2-5, with D perhaps TRBD2 (5 bases). This CDR3 is built from 14 residues. Germline values: CDR1 MNHEY, CDR2 SMNVEV (reference sequence). Deletions cut 1 base from V and 5 bases from J, with 11 bases between. CDR3 bases: TGTGCCAGCAGTTTATTCCGGGGTTCGGAGACCCAGTACTTC. Translation: CASSLFRGSETQYF.

The V call is TRBV28, the J call TRBJ1-5, with D perhaps TRBD1 (5 bases). V was trimmed by 8 bases and J by 7 bases, leaving 15 bases between them. CDR3 size: 13 residues. Germline V lookup: CDR1 MDHEN, CDR2 SYDVKM. The CDR3 sequence: CASDGDVGQPQHF. The DNA for the CDR3 is TGTGCCAGCGATGGGGACGTAGGACAGCCCCAGCATTTT.

V usage is TRBV7-2 and J usage is TRBJ2-7; 8 nucleotides align to TRBD1. The germline V gene encodes CDR1 SGHTA and CDR2 FQGNSA. Trimming at V came to 5 bases and at J to 4 bases, leaving 10 bases not matched to a gene. This CDR3 has 15 amino acids. CDR3 region: CASSTDRVRIYEQYF. Here the CDR3 DNA reads TGTGCCAGCAGCACGGACAGGGTTCGCATTTACGAGCAGTACTTC.

A few counts support this clone. This chain uses TRBV29-1 with TRBJ1-1; TRBD1 might be the D (5 bases). Deletions cut 5 bases from V and 4 bases from J, with 17 bases between. In germline, CDR1 is SQVTM, CDR2 ANQGSEA. The CDR3 runs to 14 residues. CDR3 in amino acids: CSVQAMGGFTEAFF. The DNA for the CDR3 is TGCAGCGTTCAAGCGATGGGGGGATTCACTGAAGCTTTCTTT. The full variable domain, rest sourced from reference TRBV29-1 and TRBJ1-1, is SAVISQKPSRDICQRGTSLTIQCQVDSQVTMMFWYRQQPGQSLTLIATANQGSEATYESGFVIDKFPISRPNLTFSTLTVSNMSPEDSSIYLCSVQAMGGFTEAFFGQGTRLTVV.